These T cell receptor beta chains were read from a single sample in a study of T cells in Graves' hyperthyroidism and ophthalmopathy. Using its own MiXCR run on the multiplex PCR reads, TCRdb lists one record per CDR3 protein. Of approximately 400,000 distinct CDR3 sequences in the sample, 15% to 19% were seen once. Sequenced: blood. The receptors derive from a woman under 30 with Graves' hyperthyroidism. CDR3s include the opening cysteine and the closing phenylalanine or tryptophan. The order of the fields is J gene, CDR3 length, clone size, D gene, V gene, CDR3 DNA, CDR3 protein. D genes are given only for firm matches. The listing skips clone size in some rows; elsewhere it reads once, few, many or a size class.

TRBJ2-7 15 - - TRBV4-1 TGCGCCAGCAGCCAAGTACCGGGGGCTCGATACGAGCAGTACTTC CASSQVPGARYEQYF
TRBJ2-3 11 - - TRBV14 TGTGCCAGCAGCCAAGCCCATACGCAGTATTTT CASSQAHTQYF
TRBJ2-5 15 - - TRBV24-1 TGTGCCACCAGTGATGCCTCTAAGGTCCAAGAGACCCAGTACTTC CATSDASKVQETQYF
TRBJ1-4 16 many TRBD1 TRBV2 TGTGCCAGCAGTGAAGTCTTTCCAGGGGGGTTAGAAAAACTGTTTTTT CASSEVFPGGLEKLFF
TRBJ1-1 15 - - TRBV7-2 TGTGCCAGCAGCGCCGGAGACAGATCGAACACTGAAGCTTTCTTT CASSAGDRSNTEAFF
TRBJ2-7 15 - - TRBV7-3 TGTGCCAGCAGCTTGGAAGGGGGAAGCTCCTACGAGCAGTACTTC CASSLEGGSSYEQYF
TRBJ2-5 16 many TRBD1 TRBV3-1 TGTGCCAGCAGTCGCCGGACAGGGGGCCTCGAGGAGACCCAGTACTTC CASSRRTGGLEETQYF
TRBJ1-1 14 many TRBD1 TRBV5-1 TGCGCCAGCAGCTGGACAGGTCTGAACACTGAAGCTTTCTTT CASSWTGLNTEAFF
TRBJ2-1 12 many TRBD2 TRBV2 TGTGCCAGCAGCGGCACTAGCGGAGAGCAGTTCTTC CASSGTSGEQFF
TRBJ1-6 17 many TRBD1 TRBV6-1 TGTGCCAGCAGTGCTACAACCGGGACAGGGTCGAATTCACCCCTCCACTTT CASSATTGTGSNSPLHF
TRBJ1-5 15 many TRBD1 TRBV6-1 TGTGCCAGCAGTGAAATGGGACAGGGGGCTCAGCCCCAGCATTTT CASSEMGQGAQPQHF
TRBJ2-5 15 many - TRBV7-3 TGTGCCAGCAGTCGGACAATGGGGGCGCGGGAGACCCAGTACTTC CASSRTMGARETQYF
TRBJ1-1 15 - TRBD1 TRBV12-3/TRBV12-4 TGTGCCAGCAGATCTAGGGACAGGGAGGGTACTGAAGCTTTCTTT CASRSRDREGTEAFF
TRBJ2-1 12 - - TRBV11-2 TGTGCCAGCAGCTTAGAGGTAATTGAGCAGTTCTTC CASSLEVIEQFF
TRBJ2-7 13 many - TRBV6-2/TRBV6-3 TGTGCCAGCAGAATGACAAACGCCTACGAGCAGTACTTC CASRMTNAYEQYF
TRBJ2-1 13 - - TRBV5-1 TGCGCCAGCAGCTTCCCGGTCCCAAATGAGCAGTTCTTC CASSFPVPNEQFF
TRBJ1-2 13 - - TRBV7-3 TGTGCCAGCAGCTTAGATTCGGGGGGTGGCTACACCTTC CASSLDSGGGYTF
TRBJ1-4 16 - - TRBV5-1 TGCGCCAGCAGCTCTCCCGGGACCCTAACTAATGAAAAACTGTTTTTT CASSSPGTLTNEKLFF
TRBJ1-5 14 many - TRBV12-3/TRBV12-4 TGTGCCAGCAGTTTAGGACAGCCCAATCAGCCCCAGCATTTT CASSLGQPNQPQHF
TRBJ2-7 14 - - TRBV20-1 TGCAGTGCTAGAGGACTCCGGAGCTCCTACGAGCAGTACTTC CSARGLRSSYEQYF
TRBJ2-7 13 - - TRBV4-2 TGTGCCAGCACCCTCAGCACAGGGACCGAGCAGTACTTC CASTLSTGTEQYF
TRBJ2-3 16 many - TRBV2 TGTGCCAGCAGTGAGGAGGGGGGGGGCAACACAGATACGCAGTATTTT CASSEEGGGNTDTQYF
TRBJ2-2 16 - TRBD1 TRBV6-1 TGTGCCAGCAGGACTACCGGGACAGCGATATCCGGGGAGCTGTTTTTT CASRTTGTAISGELFF
TRBJ2-1 14 - TRBD2 TRBV11-1 TGTGCCAGCAGCCCCCGGACTAGCGTCAATGAGCAGTTCTTC CASSPRTSVNEQFF
TRBJ1-5 13 few TRBD1 TRBV20-1 TGCAGTGCTGCGACAGGGATCAATCAGCCCCAGCATTTT CSAATGINQPQHF
TRBJ2-5 16 few TRBD1 TRBV7-9 TGTGCCAGCAGCTTAGTCAGGGGGCGATACCAAGAGACCCAGTACTTC CASSLVRGRYQETQYF
TRBJ2-3 18 many TRBD2 TRBV3-1 TGTGCCAGCAGCCTAGGGACTAGCGGGAGGGCCGGTACAGATACGCAGTATTTT CASSLGTSGRAGTDTQYF
TRBJ1-2 11 many - TRBV27 TGTGCCAGTGGACGGAACTATGGCTACACCTTC CASGRNYGYTF
TRBJ2-5 16 - TRBD2 TRBV28 TGTGCCAGCAGTTTAACTAGCGGGAGGTACCAAGAGACCCAGTACTTC CASSLTSGRYQETQYF
TRBJ2-1 14 many - TRBV20-1 TGCAGTGCCCGAACAGGGAGCTCCTACAATGAGCAGTTCTTC CSARTGSSYNEQFF